The next 16 T cell receptor beta chains were all read from a single sample in a study of cytomegalovirus exposure and HLA in healthy donors. The PCR had 60 Vbeta and 13 Jbeta primers. Repertoires were generated with immunoSEQ multiplex PCR, while TCRdb's copy carries only in-frame clones and drops some. This table holds under 150,000 clones, approximately 77% found once. Sequences were obtained from PBMCs. Receptors were obtained from a woman aged 55-75 years in good health and CMV-seronegative.

V and J are TRBV6-6 and TRBJ2-7; tentative D call: TRBD1 (6 bases). Trimming stripped 3 bases from V and 2 bases from J, with 14 bases between. This CDR3 has 15 residues. Per the germline V gene, CDR1 is MNHNY and CDR2 is SVGAGI (reference sequence). The DNA for the CDR3 is TGTGCCAGCAGTTATAACGTGGGGGCGGCCTACGAGCAGTACTTC. Amino acid sequence: CASSYNVGAAYEQYF.

This clone was seen only a few times. The chain uses TRBV28 and TRBJ1-5, with 8 bases fitting TRBD1. V lost 8 bases, J lost 0 bases, and 3 bases stayed unmatched. This CDR3 contains 14 residues. Looked up from germline, CDR1 is MDHEN and CDR2 is SYDVKM. CDR3 coding DNA: TGTGCCAGCGACAGGGGATATAGCAATCAGCCCCAGCATTTT. Its protein product is CASDRGYSNQPQHF.

The rearrangement joins TRBV7-8 to TRBJ1-1; possible D gene TRBD1, 6 bases. The CDR3 loop spans 15 amino acids. The germline CDR1 and CDR2 sequences are SGHVS and FQNEAQ. Trimming pared 2 bases from V and 3 bases from J, leaving 13 bases between. Written as DNA, the CDR3 is TGTGCCAGCAGCTTAACTCGGGGGGCGTACACTGAAGCTTTCTTT. Protein sequence: CASSLTRGAYTEAFF. Drawing the rest from reference TRBV7-8 and TRBJ1-1, the complete variable domain is GAGVSQSPRYKVAKRGQDVALRCDPISGHVSLFWYQQALGQGPEFLTYFQNEAQLDKSGLPSDRFFAERPEGSVSTLKIQRTQQEDSAVYLCASSLTRGAYTEAFFGQGTRLTVV.

This chain's CDR3 is CASSIPDRGFDGYTF. In DNA form, the CDR3 reads TGTGCCAGTAGTATTCCTGACAGGGGATTCGATGGCTACACCTTC. The V and J genes are TRBV19 and TRBJ1-2; 8 bases map to TRBD1. The CDR3 runs 15 residues. With V trimmed by 3 bases and J by 6 bases, 9 bases remained unmatched. CDR1 and CDR2 from the germline V gene are LNHDA and SQIVND (reference sequence).

The V and J genes are TRBV7-2 and TRBJ2-5; the D gene is possibly TRBD2 (6 bases). V was clipped by 0 bases and J by 4 bases, with 12 bases between them. Germline CDR1 is SGHTA and CDR2 is FQGNSA. The CDR3 sequence is 15 residues long. The chain's CDR3 is CASSLATRRGETQYF. In DNA, the CDR3 is TGTGCCAGCAGCTTAGCGACTAGGAGGGGAGAGACCCAGTACTTC.

The rearrangement uses TRBV11-2 and TRBJ1-6; no clear D. CDR1 and CDR2 (germline): SGHAT, FQNNGV. The CDR3 is 16 residues long. Trimming removed 1 base at V and 6 bases at J, with 13 bases between. The CDR3 DNA sequence: TGTGCCAGCAGCTTAGGGGTAGCAGCCCTTAATTCACCCCTCCACTTT. This gives the protein CASSLGVAALNSPLHF.

The rearrangement uses TRBV7-3 and TRBJ2-7; D ambiguous. Trimming pared 2 bases from V and 0 bases from J, leaving 11 bases between. The germline V gene encodes CDR1 SGHTA and CDR2 FQGTGA. This CDR3 region has 15 residues. In DNA, the CDR3 is TGTGCCAGCAGCTTAGGGCCCACGAGCTCCTACGAGCAGTACTTC. Translated, it gives CASSLGPTSSYEQYF.

A few counts support this clone. V usage is TRBV5-6 and J usage is TRBJ1-6; TRBD1 matches 7 bases. The trim removed 2 bases at V and 0 bases at J, leaving 11 bases unmatched. This CDR3 has 19 amino acids. Germline-derived CDR1 and CDR2 are SGHDT and YYEEEE. CDR3 nucleotides: TGTGCCAGCAGCTTTGGTTTGACAGGGCCGAGCTCCTATAATTCACCCCTCCACTTT. It is translated as CASSFGLTGPSSYNSPLHF.

This clone was seen just once. The chain has TRBV30 and TRBJ2-7; possibly TRBD2 for D (7 bases). The V gene lost 3 bases and the J gene lost 3 bases, with 15 bases spanning the gap. The germline V gene encodes CDR1 GTSNPN and CDR2 SVGIG (reference sequence). The CDR3 contains 14 residues. The CDR3 protein is CAWREGGGNYEQYF. The CDR3, as DNA: TGTGCCTGGAGGGAGGGGGGGGGCAACTACGAGCAGTACTTC.

This chain connects TRBV28 to TRBJ2-3; TRBD2 matches at 10 bases. The J segment lost 0 bases and the V segment lost 5 bases, leaving 2 bases of the junction unmatched. This CDR3 is built from 15 residues. Germline V lookup: CDR1 MDHEN, CDR2 SYDVKM. This CDR3 is CASSSGGASTDTQYF. The CDR3 DNA follows: TGTGCCAGCAGTAGCGGGGGGGCGAGCACAGATACGCAGTATTTT.

This clone came up a few times. The chain combines TRBV7-3 with TRBJ2-7; 9 bases are shared with TRBD1. This CDR3 is 15 amino acids long. The V gene's germline CDR1 is SGHTA and CDR2 FQGTGA. The J segment lost 4 bases and the V segment lost 4 bases, leaving 8 bases of the junction unmatched. The CDR3: CASSSTPGQGYEQYF. CDR3 sequence (DNA): TGTGCCAGCAGCTCCACCCCGGGACAGGGTTACGAGCAGTACTTC.

This clone was counted between two and nine times. The V call is TRBV2, the J call TRBJ2-5; the match to TRBD2 covers 13 bases. There are 16 residues in the CDR3. Per germline, CDR1 SNHLY and CDR2 FYNNEI. Trimming removed 6 bases from V and 1 base from J; junction bases left unmatched: 5. This CDR3 reads CASRETSGGIQETQYF. CDR3 nucleotides: TGTGCCAGCAGAGAGACTAGCGGGGGGATCCAAGAGACCCAGTACTTC.

This clone was seen just once. The chain has TRBV18 and TRBJ1-6; the match to TRBD1 covers 9 bases. The CDR3 length is 13 residues. Trimming took 6 bases from V and 14 from J; bases not matched to a gene: 8. The germline V gene encodes CDR1 KGHSH and CDR2 LQKENI. The CDR3 nucleotides are TGTGCCAGCTCCGCACCGGGACAGGGTTCCCTCCACTTT. Residues: CASSAPGQGSLHF.

The chain is built from TRBV5-1 and TRBJ2-3; TRBD2 agrees at 7 bases. This CDR3 spans 14 amino acids. The V and J ends lost 7 bases and 2 bases, in that order; junction bases with no gene match: 7. In germline, CDR1 is SGHRS, CDR2 YFSETQ. Here the CDR3 reads CASGGSGVTDTQYF. In DNA, the CDR3 is TGCGCCAGCGGAGGAAGCGGGGTCACAGATACGCAGTATTTT.

The gene calls are TRBV14 and TRBJ1-1; a possible D gene is TRBD1 (6 bases). This CDR3 is 16 amino acids long. Trimming took off 1 base at V and 8 bases at J, with 20 bases between the two ends. The germline V gene has CDR1 SGHDN and CDR2 FVKESK. CDR3 amino acids: CASSQAGRTGSREAFF. CDR3 DNA sequence: TGTGCCAGCAGCCAAGCCGGAAGAACAGGGAGCAGAGAAGCTTTCTTT.

The chain links TRBV1 to TRBJ2-5; TRBD2 was called by the table and not checked on the DNA. TRBV1 is recorded as a pseudogene. The CDR3 runs 18 residues. The CDR3 DNA follows: TGCACCAGCAGCCCTCTACGGGGACTAGCGGGAACAAAAGAGACCCAGTACTTC. Residues: CTSSPLRGLAGTKETQYF.